The 20 T cell receptor beta chains presented below share a single source sample, sequenced in a study of shared clonotypes between healthy human individuals. Clones were sequenced by immunoSEQ multiplex PCR, and TCRdb holds only the in-frame ones, with some missing. The sample shows 2 million to 3 million clones, roughly 92% of them seen only once. The sample comprised naive CD4+ T cells sorted from blood. As to subset: CD45RA+ positively selected. Receptors were obtained from a man aged 18 to 30 in good health.

This clone was picked up one time. This rearrangement joins TRBV6-5 to TRBJ1-1; D is unclear. The germline V and J ends were trimmed by 5 bases and 2 bases, with 9 bases remaining between them. The CDR3 runs 13 residues. Germline assignment: CDR1 MNHEY and CDR2 SVGAGI. The CDR3 DNA sequence: TGTGCCAGCAGTGTAGTGGGAAACACTGAAGCTTTCTTT. Protein: CASSVVGNTEAFF.

The rearrangement uses TRBV10-3 and TRBJ2-3; D remains unclear. The V end lost 2 bases, the J end lost 0 bases, and 6 bases lay between the germline ends. The CDR3 contains 14 residues. CDR1 and CDR2 (germline): ENHRY, SYGVKD. CDR3 in amino acids: CAISEQVSTDTQYF. The CDR3 nucleotides are TGTGCCATCAGTGAGCAGGTTAGCACAGATACGCAGTATTTT.

This chain uses TRBV6-6 with TRBJ1-5, with D possibly being TRBD1 (5 bases). Germline CDR1 and CDR2: MNHNY and SVGAGI (reference sequence). Deletions cut 5 bases from V and 0 bases from J, with 14 bases between. The CDR3 has 16 amino acids. The CDR3 sequence is CASSQSTGDSNQPQHF. CDR3 sequence (DNA): TGTGCCAGCAGTCAATCAACAGGAGATAGCAATCAGCCCCAGCATTTT.

The chain has TRBV7-8 and TRBJ2-1, with TRBD1 matching over 10 bases. With 6 bases clipped from V and 2 bases from J, the junction kept 10 bases outside the gene matches. Germline lookup yields CDR1 SGHVS and CDR2 FQNEAQ. This CDR3 has 17 amino acids. CDR3 protein: CASSLNSGTGAYNEQFF. The DNA of the CDR3 is TGTGCCAGCAGTTTGAACTCCGGGACAGGGGCCTACAATGAGCAGTTCTTC.

V and J are TRBV2 and TRBJ2-5; 7 bases map to TRBD2. Judging by the DNA end, TRBJ2-7 fits better; the J call may be wrong. This CDR3 has 14 residues. Germline-derived CDR1 and CDR2 are SNHLY and FYNNEI. Written as DNA, the CDR3 is TGTGCCAGCAGAGGCGGGGGTCTCCCCTACGAGCAGTACTTC. The encoded protein is CASRGGGLPYEQYF.

The CDR3 nucleotides are TGCGCCAGCAGCTTGACAGAGAGTAGCCATACGCAGTATTTT. As protein: CASSLTESSHTQYF. This sequence joins TRBV5-1 and TRBJ2-3; unclear D gene. This CDR3 comprises 14 residues. Germline CDR1 and CDR2: SGHRS and YFSETQ. V was clipped by 1 base and J by 7 bases, with 13 bases between them.

The chain joins TRBV29-1 to TRBJ1-4; 8 nucleotides align to TRBD1. The CDR3 consists of 13 residues. V shed 0 bases, J shed 8 bases, and the junction held 2 bases outside the gene matches. Germline V gives CDR1 SQVTM, CDR2 ANQGSEA. As DNA, the CDR3 is TGCAGCGTTGAAGAACAGGGGGTGGAAAAACTGTTTTTT. Amino acid sequence: CSVEEQGVEKLFF.

The sample holds a few counts of this clone. The CDR3 region is CASSGQPNQPQHF. CDR3 DNA sequence: TGTGCCAGCAGCGGACAGCCTAATCAGCCCCAGCATTTT. The chain carries TRBV6-1 and TRBJ1-5; a weak D match, TRBD1 (6 bases). This CDR3 region has 13 residues. CDR1 is MNHNS, CDR2 SASEGT, per germline. Between the trimmed V and J ends, which lost 6 bases and 4 bases, there was a span of 10 bases.

The chain has TRBV11-2 and TRBJ1-1, with TRBD1 matching 7 bases. The V and J ends lost 1 base and 4 bases, in that order; junction bases with no gene match: 15. The germline V gene encodes CDR1 SGHAT and CDR2 FQNNGV. The CDR3 runs 18 residues. CDR3 nucleotide sequence: TGTGCCAGCAGCTTAGCCATGTATAGGGGGCGGTTGATCACTGAAGCTTTCTTT. This gives the protein CASSLAMYRGRLITEAFF.

This chain links TRBV6-1 with TRBJ1-1; TRBD1 matches 8 bases. Germline CDR1 reads MNHNS; CDR2 reads SASEGT. V was pared by 1 base and J by 6 bases, with 10 bases of the junction left unmatched. CDR3 size: 16 residues. The CDR3 region has the DNA TGTGCCAGCAGTGAAGTTTACAGGGGGGTATTCGCTGAAGCTTTCTTT. Translation gives CASSEVYRGVFAEAFF.

The V call is TRBV5-1, the J call TRBJ1-4; maybe TRBD1 (5 bases). Germline values: CDR1 SGHRS, CDR2 YFSETQ. CDR3 length: 15 amino acids. V was shortened by 4 bases and J by 5 bases, with 15 bases between the two germline ends. The CDR3, as DNA: TGCGCCAGCAGCAGAGACAGCACCTCAAATGAAAAACTGTTTTTT. Translated: CASSRDSTSNEKLFF.

The chain couples TRBV9 to TRBJ2-2, with 8 bases fitting TRBD2. The CDR3 is made up of 18 amino acids. Germline V lookup: CDR1 SGDLS, CDR2 YYNGEE. The ends lost 0 bases at V and 2 bases at J; junction bases unmatched: 9. The DNA of the CDR3 is TGTGCCAGCAGCGTAGTCCCCAGCGGGGGCCCTAACACCGGGGAGCTGTTTTTT. Translating it yields CASSVVPSGGPNTGELFF.

The chain uses TRBV6-1 and TRBJ1-3; D may be TRBD1 (5 bases). The CDR3 is 15 amino acids. Germline CDR1 reads MNHNS; CDR2 reads SASEGT. V dropped 1 base and J dropped 1 base, with 8 bases sitting between them. DNA of the CDR3: TGTGCCAGCAGTGAAGGGTCAGGGTCTGGAAACACCATATATTTT. Its translation is CASSEGSGSGNTIYF.

The CDR3 DNA reads as TGCGCCAGCAGCTCGCTAGACAGGGGGCAAGAGACCCAGTACTTC. Residues: CASSSLDRGQETQYF. The gene calls are TRBV5-1 and TRBJ2-5; 9 nucleotides line up with TRBD1. This CDR3 spans 15 amino acids. V lost 3 bases, J lost 2 bases, and 5 bases stayed unmatched. CDR1 is SGHRS and CDR2 is YFSETQ in the germline V gene.

The chain couples TRBV2 to TRBJ2-7, with 8 bases lining up with TRBD2. Germline CDR1 is SNHLY and CDR2 is FYNNEI. J was trimmed by 8 bases and V by 6 bases; bases with no gene match: 9. The CDR3 totals 13 residues. The CDR3 DNA reads as TGTGCCAGCAGAGGACTAGCCCAAAGCCAGCAGTACTTC. Residues: CASRGLAQSQQYF.

V gene TRBV6-1 combines with J gene TRBJ2-7; D gene unclear. The germline gives CDR1 MNHNS, CDR2 SASEGT. V gave up 8 bases and J gave up 2 bases, with 16 bases separating them. This CDR3 spans 14 amino acids. The CDR3 region is CASCRAGDTYEQYF. The CDR3 DNA follows: TGTGCCAGCTGCCGGGCAGGCGATACCTACGAGCAGTACTTC.

This rearrangement joins TRBV5-1 to TRBJ2-3, with D perhaps TRBD2 (7 bases). Germline V gives CDR1 SGHRS, CDR2 YFSETQ. This CDR3 is 16 amino acids long. V was trimmed by 4 bases and J by 1 base, leaving 16 bases between them. In DNA form, the CDR3 reads TGCGCCAGCAGCCCGTGGGGGGGCCGTGGCACAGATACGCAGTATTTT. Protein: CASSPWGGRGTDTQYF.

The CDR3 DNA follows: TGTGCCAGTACCACGCCGGGGAGGCCCCCTAGAAATGAGCAGTTCTTC. This codes for CASTTPGRPPRNEQFF. J is TRBJ2-1 and V is TRBV19; a weak D match, TRBD2 (6 bases). CDR3 length: 16 amino acids. CDR1 is LNHDA, CDR2 SQIVND, per germline (reference sequence). Trimming took off 7 bases at V and 7 bases at J, with 23 bases between the two ends.

The gene calls are TRBV6-1 and TRBJ2-3; D is unresolved. Between the trimmed V and J ends, which lost 6 bases and 4 bases, there was a span of 11 bases. Germline CDR1 MNHNS, CDR2 SASEGT. This CDR3 spans 13 amino acids. In nucleotides, the CDR3 is TGTGCCAGCAGAGCCCCGGTGTCAGATACGCAGTATTTT. Residues: CASRAPVSDTQYF.

The chain has TRBV18 and TRBJ1-2; 9 bases match TRBD1. The germline V gene encodes CDR1 KGHSH and CDR2 LQKENI. J gave up 2 bases and V 4 bases, and 2 bases lay outside the gene matches. This CDR3 is 14 amino acids long. The DNA for the CDR3 is TGTGCCAGCTCACTTGACAGGGGGAACTATGGCTACACCTTC. As protein: CASSLDRGNYGYTF.